This T cell receptor (beta chain) was observed in a study of blood T cells in healthy people across ages. Study-level findings and limits: Greater diversity and more naive CD4+ cells were seen in long-lived donors than in aged donors.

As for this clonotype: The antigen is not known.

Drawn from each donor were 9 to 10 milliliters of peripheral blood. Then a second PCR, running roughly 7 to 11 cycles, was carried out with a sample-barcoded 5' primer and a J-beta primer mix. MiXCR, applied by TCRdb to the 5' RACE reads, yields one record per CDR3 protein. The data show 600,000 to 800,000 distinct CDR3 sequences, with about 21% seen just once and 3.5% to 4% held by the top ten. This CDR3 has 16 residues. Trimming took off 0 bases at V and 0 bases at J, with 13 bases between the two ends. CDR1 and CDR2 from the germline V gene are SGHRS and YFSETQ. This TCR was sampled from a man in his 70s in good health. What was sequenced was blood. This chain uses TRBV5-1 with TRBJ2-7; TRBD2 might be the D (5 bases). The CDR3 DNA sequence: TGCGCCAGCAGCTTGGCCTCTAGCACGAGCTCCTACGAGCAGTACTTC. It translates to CASSLASSTSSYEQYF.